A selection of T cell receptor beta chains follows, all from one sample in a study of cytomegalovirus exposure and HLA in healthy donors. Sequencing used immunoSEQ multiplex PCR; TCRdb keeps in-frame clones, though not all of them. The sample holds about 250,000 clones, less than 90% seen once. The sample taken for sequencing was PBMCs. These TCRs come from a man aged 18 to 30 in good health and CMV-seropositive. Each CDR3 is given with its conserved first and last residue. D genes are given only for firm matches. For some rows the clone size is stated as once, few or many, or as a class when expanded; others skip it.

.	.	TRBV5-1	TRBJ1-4	TGCGCCAGCAGCCCCGGCGCAGTTGCTAATGAAAAACTGTTTTTT	CASSPGAVANEKLFF
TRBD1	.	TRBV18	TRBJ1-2	TGTGCCAGCTCACCCAGATTCGGACAGGTGGTGAGTGGCTACACCTTC	CASSPRFGQVVSGYTF
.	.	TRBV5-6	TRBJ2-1	TGTGCCAGCAGCTTGGCCTCTGGGTATAGCTCCTACAATGAGCAGTTCTTC	CASSLASGYSSYNEQFF
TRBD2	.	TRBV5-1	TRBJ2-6	TGCGCCAGCAGCTTGGTTATGGCAGGGAGGGGCTCTGGGGCCAACGTCCTGACTTTC	CASSLVMAGRGSGANVLTF
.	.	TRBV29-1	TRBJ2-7	TGCAGCTTCGGGACACCCCTTGGGCAGTACTTC	CSFGTPLGQYF
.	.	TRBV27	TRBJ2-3	TGTGCCAGCAGTTTAGGCAGCGGCACAGATACGCAGTATTTT	CASSLGSGTDTQYF
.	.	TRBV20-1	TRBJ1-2	TGCAGTGACACGCGAGGTGTCGACTACACCTTC	CSDTRGVDYTF
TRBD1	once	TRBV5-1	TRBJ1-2	TGCGCCAGCAGCTTGGAGCAGGGGGCGGAGGGCTACACCTTC	CASSLEQGAEGYTF
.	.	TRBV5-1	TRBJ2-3	TGCGCCAGCAGCTTGAAGAGGGGGGGCCGTATAGATACGCAGTATTTT	CASSLKRGGRIDTQYF
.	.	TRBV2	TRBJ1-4	TGTGCCAGCAGTGATTGGGCAACTAATGAAAAACTGTTTTTT	CASSDWATNEKLFF
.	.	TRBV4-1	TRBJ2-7	TGCGCCAGCAGCCAAAATATCGTAAGGGCACCCTACGAGCAGTACTTC	CASSQNIVRAPYEQYF
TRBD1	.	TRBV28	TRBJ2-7	TGTGCCATCAGAGGGGAACGGGGACAGAGGTCCTACGAGCAGTACTTC	CAIRGERGQRSYEQYF
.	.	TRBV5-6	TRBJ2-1	TGTGCCAGCAGCTTGCCTTTACCGGGAGCAAATGAGCAGTTCTTC	CASSLPLPGANEQFF
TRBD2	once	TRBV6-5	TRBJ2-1	TGTGCCAGCAGTTACTCCACTAGCGGCTCCTACAATGAGCAGTTCTTC	CASSYSTSGSYNEQFF
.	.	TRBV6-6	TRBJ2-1	TGTGCCAGCAGACGACTCCCGAATGAGCAGTTCTTC	CASRRLPNEQFF
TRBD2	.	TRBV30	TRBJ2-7	TGTGCCTGGAGTGTACGAGGGAGGGCCGAGATCGAGCAGTACTTC	CAWSVRGRAEIEQYF
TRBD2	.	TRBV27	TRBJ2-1	TGTGCCAGCAGTCGCTACCCCCGAACGGGAGGAACCTACAATGAGCAGTTCTTC	CASSRYPRTGGTYNEQFF
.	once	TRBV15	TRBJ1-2	TGTGCCACCAGCAGCCAACAACGCGGTCTCCCGGGGGGCTACACCTTC	CATSSQQRGLPGGYTF
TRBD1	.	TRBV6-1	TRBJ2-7	TGTGCCAGCAGTGAAGCGGACGGACAGGGGCCTTACGAGCAGTACTTC	CASSEADGQGPYEQYF
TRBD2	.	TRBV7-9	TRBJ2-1	TGTGCCAGCAGCCGTGGGACTAGAACTAATGAGCAGTTCTTC	CASSRGTRTNEQFF
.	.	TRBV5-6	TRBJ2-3	TGTGCCAGCAGCTTCGGGGGCCCAGATACGCAGTATTTT	CASSFGGPDTQYF
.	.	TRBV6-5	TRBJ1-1	TGTGCCAGCAGTTCCCAAAACACTGAAGCTTTCTTT	CASSSQNTEAFF
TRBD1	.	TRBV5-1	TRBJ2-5	TGCGCCAGCAGCCCTTGGACAGGCGGTGAGACCCAGTACTTC	CASSPWTGGETQYF